This entry features one TCR beta chain sequence. What it binds is not known. Sequenced by immunoSEQ multiplex PCR; TCRdb stores in-frame clones only, minus some. The sample contains under 850,000 clones, 72% of which appear only once. This sample is part of a study of shared clonotypes between healthy human individuals. Study-level information: Ranging from 18 to 49 in age, donors were two women and a few men. Each donor's CD4 naive and CD4 memory cells filled three plates apiece, CD8 naive two, and CD8 memory one. Study observations and caveats: Larger estimated richness was generally recorded for naive subsets relative to memory subsets. It was the non-shared clonotypes that had lower generation probabilities than clonotypes shared by all four donors.

Trimming left V 5 bases short and J 11 bases short, with 10 bases between. CDR3 length: 12 amino acids. CDR1 is SEHNR, CDR2 FQNEAQ, per germline (reference sequence). The TCR originated in a woman under 40 in good health. The chain joins TRBV7-9 to TRBJ2-6; a weak D match, TRBD1 (6 bases). Sequencing used memory CD4+ T cells sorted from blood. Subset noted: CD45RA-negative fraction. The CDR3, as DNA: TGTGCCAGCAGCACCACAGGGCACGTCCTGACTTTC. This encodes CASSTTGHVLTF.